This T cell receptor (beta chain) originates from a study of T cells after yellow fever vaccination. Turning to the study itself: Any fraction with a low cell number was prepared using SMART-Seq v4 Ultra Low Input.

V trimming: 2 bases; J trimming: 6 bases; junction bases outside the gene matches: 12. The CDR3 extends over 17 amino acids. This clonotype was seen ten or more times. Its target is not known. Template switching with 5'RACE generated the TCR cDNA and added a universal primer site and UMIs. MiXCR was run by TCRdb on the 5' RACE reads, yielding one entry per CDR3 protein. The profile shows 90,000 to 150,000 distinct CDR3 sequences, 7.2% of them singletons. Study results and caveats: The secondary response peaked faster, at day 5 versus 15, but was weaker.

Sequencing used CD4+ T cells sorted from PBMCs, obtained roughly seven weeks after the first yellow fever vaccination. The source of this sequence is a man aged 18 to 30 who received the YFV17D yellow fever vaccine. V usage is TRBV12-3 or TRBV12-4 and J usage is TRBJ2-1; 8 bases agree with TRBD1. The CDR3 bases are TGTGCCAGCAGTTTAAAGGTACTCGGACAGGGCGGCAATGAGCAGTTCTTC. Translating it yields CASSLKVLGQGGNEQFF.